This T cell receptor beta chain was sequenced in a study of blood T cells in healthy people across ages. This clonotype was detected once. Trimming took 6 bases from V and 5 from J; bases not matched to a gene: 7. CDR1 is SGHTA, CDR2 FQGTGA, per germline. The CDR3 contains 14 residues. A second about 6 to 11 cycle PCR used barcoded and J-beta primers. One entry per CDR3 protein, called by TCRdb with MiXCR from the 5' RACE reads. Here the sample spans roughly 900,000 distinct CDR3 sequences, 45% to 50% being singletons. The source of this sequence is a man aged 25-45 years in good health. The sample was blood. The chain joins TRBV7-3 to TRBJ2-3, with 8 positions matching TRBD2. The CDR3, as DNA: TGTGCCAGCAGAGTATCGGGGGGGAGAGATACGCAGTATTTT. Amino acids: CASRVSGGRDTQYF.